Each of the 16 T cell receptor beta chains below was sequenced from the same sample in a study of early T cells in non-severe SARS-CoV-2 infection. TCRdb itself ran the 5' RACE reads through MiXCR, one entry per CDR3 protein. The sample includes about 84,000 distinct CDR3 sequences, over 10% of them seen just once. Sequenced input: whole blood. Source of these receptors: an adult who was a healthcare worker with PCR-confirmed SARS-CoV-2 infection or an uninfected control (not recorded which).

This clonotype occurred many times. The chain links TRBV20-1 to TRBJ1-4; D is undetermined. Trimming cost V 5 bases and J 8 bases, with 9 bases left between them. The CDR3 sequence is 11 residues long. Germline CDR1 and CDR2: DFQATT and SNEGSKA (reference sequence). The CDR3 DNA reads as TGCAGTGCTCCCTCGACCGAAAAACTGTTTTTT. It translates to CSAPSTEKLFF.

The chain uses TRBV19 and TRBJ2-2; D unresolved. Deletions cut 0 bases from V and 5 bases from J, with 10 bases between. Germline lookup yields CDR1 LNHDA and CDR2 SQIVND (reference sequence). The CDR3 covers 15 residues. The CDR3 DNA follows: TGTGCCAGTAGTATAGATCCGTGGTTGACCGGGGAGCTGTTTTTT. Translating gives CASSIDPWLTGELFF.

V and J are TRBV7-9 and TRBJ2-2; D possibly corresponds to TRBD1 (5 bases). The CDR3 sequence is 14 residues long. Trimming pared 8 bases from V and 0 bases from J, leaving 10 bases between. Per germline, CDR1 SEHNR and CDR2 FQNEAQ (reference sequence). This CDR3 is CASYTRANTGELFF. In nucleotides, the CDR3 is TGTGCCAGCTATACCAGGGCGAACACCGGGGAGCTGTTTTTT. The full variable domain, with the rest looked up from reference TRBV7-9 and TRBJ2-2, is DTGVSQNPRHKITKRGQNVTFRCDPISEHNRLYWYRQTLGQGPEFLTYFQNEAQLEKSRLLSDRFSAERPKGSFSTLEIQRTEQGDSAMYLCASYTRANTGELFFGEGSRLTVL.

This clonotype showed up many times. The CDR3 DNA reads TGCAGCGTTGGAAGCGGGAGGCTAGCAGATACGCAGTATTTT. Translating it yields CSVGSGRLADTQYF. The chain is built from TRBV29-1 and TRBJ2-3, with 9 nucleotides matching TRBD2. The CDR3 covers 14 residues. V shed 4 bases, J shed 4 bases, and the junction held 6 bases outside the gene matches. Germline V gives CDR1 SQVTM, CDR2 ANQGSEA.

This clonotype has a handful of counts. The J gene is TRBJ1-6, the V gene TRBV7-9, with D unclear. The V gene's germline CDR1 is SEHNR and CDR2 FQNEAQ (reference sequence). Between the trimmed V and J ends, which lost 1 base and 10 bases, there was a span of 8 bases. The CDR3 runs to 13 residues. The DNA of the CDR3 is TGTGCCAGCAGCTTAGAGCTGGGATCACCCCTCCACTTT. It encodes CASSLELGSPLHF.

In its sample, this clonotype was seen a few times. The chain is built from TRBV29-1 and TRBJ1-1; D gene ambiguous. From germline, CDR1 is SQVTM and CDR2 ANQGSEA. The CDR3 contains 12 residues. Deletions cut 4 bases from V and 4 bases from J, with 10 bases between. CDR3 in amino acids: CSVGYSGTEAFF. The CDR3 nucleotides read TGCAGCGTTGGGTATTCTGGCACTGAAGCTTTCTTT.

This clonotype was detected only a few times. The rearrangement joins TRBV7-9 to TRBJ1-2; D is possibly TRBD1 (6 bases). The CDR3 length is 12 residues. Germline CDR1 and CDR2: SEHNR and FQNEAQ (reference sequence). Trimming took 5 bases from V and 7 from J, leaving 11 bases between them. The CDR3 DNA reads TGTGCCAGCAGCACCCGACAGGCTGGCTACACCTTC. As protein: CASSTRQAGYTF.

The genes are TRBV11-2 and TRBJ2-7; D is possibly TRBD2 (5 bases). Between the trimmed V and J ends, which lost 0 bases and 11 bases, there was a span of 14 bases. This CDR3 contains 13 residues. Germline CDR1 and CDR2: SGHAT and FQNNGV. The CDR3 DNA reads TGTGCCAGCAGCTTAGATAGGACTGCCCTGGAGTACTTC. Amino acid sequence: CASSLDRTALEYF.

As for this clonotype: A much larger clone lies one base from this, so it may be a read error. J is TRBJ2-1 and V is TRBV6-1; D gene unclear. CDR3 size: 11 residues. V was shortened by 6 bases and J by 6 bases, with 6 bases between the two germline ends. Germline-derived CDR1 and CDR2 are MNHNS and SASEGT. The CDR3 coding sequence is TGTGCCAGCAGCCCCTCCAATGAGCAGTTCTTC. This sequence encodes CASSPSNEQFF.

This clonotype was seen ten or more times. The CDR3 reads CASSEASSGELFF. The CDR3 coding sequence is TGCGCCAGCAGTGAGGCAAGCTCCGGGGAGCTGTTTTTT. The chain joins TRBV10-1 to TRBJ2-2, with D uncertain. From germline, CDR1 is WNHNN and CDR2 SYGVQD (reference sequence). V dropped 2 bases and J dropped 6 bases, with 7 bases sitting between them. The CDR3 spans 13 residues.

The V call is TRBV3-1, the J call TRBJ1-3, with D maybe TRBD1 (5 bases). The ends were cut back, 0 bases at V and 0 bases at J, with 9 bases in the middle. The germline V gene encodes CDR1 LGHDT and CDR2 YNNKEL (reference sequence). CDR3 length equals 16 residues. DNA of the CDR3: TGTGCCAGCAGCCAAGAGGTGGGGCACTCTGGAAACACCATATATTTT. It translates to CASSQEVGHSGNTIYF.

This chain uses TRBV19 with TRBJ1-2; no firm D call. The ends were cut back, 3 bases at V and 4 bases at J, with 12 bases in the middle. The CDR3 extends over 14 amino acids. Germline CDR1 and CDR2: LNHDA and SQIVND (reference sequence). DNA for the CDR3: TGTGCCAGTAGTATCGGTGGCAGTCGCTATGGCTACACCTTC. Translating it yields CASSIGGSRYGYTF.

The chain combines TRBV12-3 or TRBV12-4 with TRBJ2-7; D possibly corresponds to TRBD2 (5 bases). Trimming cost V 6 bases and J 6 bases, with 18 bases left between them. The CDR3 is 14 residues long. CDR3 sequence: CASSIRRSYSEQYF. CDR3 DNA sequence: TGTGCCAGCAGCATTCGGAGGAGCTACTCCGAGCAGTACTTC.

The rearrangement uses TRBV7-3 and TRBJ2-1; TRBD2 matches at 7 bases. Germline trimming cut 4 bases from V and 11 bases from J; bases unmatched to any gene: 5. From germline, CDR1 is SGHTA and CDR2 FQGTGA. This CDR3 is 12 amino acids long. The CDR3 DNA reads TGTGCCAGCAGCTCCGGGGGGAGTAAGCAGTTCTTC. It codes for CASSSGGSKQFF.

Many counts were recorded for this clonotype. The chain employs TRBV7-2 and TRBJ2-7; the match to TRBD2 covers 7 bases. The junction had 14 bases not matched to a gene; V was cut back by 4 bases and J by 5 bases. CDR3 size: 16 residues. The germline CDR1 and CDR2 sequences are SGHTA and FQGNSA. CDR3 sequence: CASSYREVAVAHEQYF. CDR3 nucleotide sequence: TGTGCCAGCAGCTACCGGGAGGTAGCGGTTGCCCACGAGCAGTACTTC. Complete variable domain (other parts from reference TRBV7-2 and TRBJ2-7): GAGVSQSPSNKVTEKGKDVELRCDPISGHTALYWYRQSLGQGLEFLIYFQGNSAPDKSGLPSDRFSAERTGGSVSTLTIQRTQQEDSAVYLCASSYREVAVAHEQYFGPGTRLTVT.

This clonotype was picked up a small number of times. This sequence joins TRBV29-1 and TRBJ2-7, with D perhaps TRBD1 (5 bases). In germline, CDR1 is SQVTM, CDR2 ANQGSEA. The CDR3 runs 11 residues. Between the trimmed V and J ends, which lost 3 bases and 10 bases, there was a span of 13 bases. The CDR3 loop is CSVEEQAFQYF. In nucleotides, the CDR3 is TGCAGCGTTGAGGAACAGGCGTTTCAGTACTTC.